This TCR beta chain was retrieved from a study of T cell clones after liver transplantation. Study-wide background: Post-transplant blood was tracked for graft-donor-reactive T cell clones identified in a pre-transplant mixed lymphocyte reaction.

The CDR3 has 12 residues. Turning to this clone: The antigen remains unidentified.

Findings and limits, study-wide: Compared with third party-reactive sequences, donor-reactive ones declined more, independent of withdrawal success.

Measured with immunoSEQ multiplex PCR; TCRdb has only the in-frame clones, and not every one. The table includes roughly 49,000 clones, approximately 71% detected once. The sequenced sample was CD4+ T cells from blood, obtained around 54 months after liver transplant. The receptor was isolated from a human patient who received a liver transplant. Part of the T cell pool may stem from the graft donor. This chain joins TRBV21-1 and TRBJ2-7. TRBV21-1 is marked as a pseudogene. This CDR3 reads CASSKEVGEQYF. The CDR3, as DNA: TGTGCCAGCAGCAAGGAAGTGGGCGAGCAGTACTTC.